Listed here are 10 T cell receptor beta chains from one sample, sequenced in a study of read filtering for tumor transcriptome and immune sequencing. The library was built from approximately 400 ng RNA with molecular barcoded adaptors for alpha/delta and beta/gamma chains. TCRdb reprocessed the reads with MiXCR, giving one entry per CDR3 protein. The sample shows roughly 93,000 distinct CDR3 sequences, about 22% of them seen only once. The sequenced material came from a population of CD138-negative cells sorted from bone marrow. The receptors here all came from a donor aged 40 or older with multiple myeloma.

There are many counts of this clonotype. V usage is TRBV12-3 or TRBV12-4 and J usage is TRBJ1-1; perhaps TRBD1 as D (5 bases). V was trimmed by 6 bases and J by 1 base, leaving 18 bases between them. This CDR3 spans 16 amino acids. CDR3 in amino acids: CASSPIGRAWNTEAFF. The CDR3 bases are TGTGCCAGCAGCCCGATCGGCAGGGCGTGGAACACTGAAGCTTTCTTT.

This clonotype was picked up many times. The CDR3 loop is CASIKTPGLALNEQFF. The CDR3 DNA follows: TGTGCCAGCATTAAAACTCCGGGACTAGCGCTCAATGAGCAGTTCTTC. V is TRBV12-3 or TRBV12-4 and J is TRBJ2-1, with TRBD2 matching over 10 bases. The CDR3 contains 16 residues. With 7 bases clipped from V and 6 bases from J, the junction kept 12 bases outside the gene matches.

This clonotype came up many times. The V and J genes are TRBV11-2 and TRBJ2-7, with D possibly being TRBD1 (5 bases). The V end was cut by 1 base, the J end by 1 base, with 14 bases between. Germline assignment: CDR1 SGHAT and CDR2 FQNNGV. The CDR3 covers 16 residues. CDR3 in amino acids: CASSLGTGLVSYEQYF. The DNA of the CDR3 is TGTGCCAGCAGCTTAGGTACAGGCCTGGTTTCCTACGAGCAGTACTTC.

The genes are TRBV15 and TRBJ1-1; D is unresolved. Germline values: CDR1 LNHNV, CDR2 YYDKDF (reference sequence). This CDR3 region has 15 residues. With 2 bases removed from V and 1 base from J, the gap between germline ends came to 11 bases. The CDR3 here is CATSRSPTGNTEAFF. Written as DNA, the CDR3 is TGTGCCACCAGCAGATCCCCGACGGGGAACACTGAAGCTTTCTTT.

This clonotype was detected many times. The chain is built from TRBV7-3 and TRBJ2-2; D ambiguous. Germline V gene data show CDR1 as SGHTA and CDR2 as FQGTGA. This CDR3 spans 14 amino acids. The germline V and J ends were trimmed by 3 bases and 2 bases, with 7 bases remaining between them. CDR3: CASSFTINTGELFF. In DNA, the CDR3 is TGTGCCAGCAGCTTCACGATAAACACCGGGGAGCTGTTTTTT.

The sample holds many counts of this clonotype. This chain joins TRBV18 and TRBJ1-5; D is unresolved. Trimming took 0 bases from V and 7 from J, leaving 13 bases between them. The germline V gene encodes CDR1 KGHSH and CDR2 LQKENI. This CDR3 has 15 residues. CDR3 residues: CASSPPGGGAQPQHF. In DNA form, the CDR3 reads TGTGCCAGCTCACCACCGGGAGGAGGCGCCCAGCCCCAGCATTTT.

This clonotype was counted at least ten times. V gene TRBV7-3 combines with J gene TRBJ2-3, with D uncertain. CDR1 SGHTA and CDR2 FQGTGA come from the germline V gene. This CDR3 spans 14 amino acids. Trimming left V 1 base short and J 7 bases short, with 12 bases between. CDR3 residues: CASSLNWLGHTQYF. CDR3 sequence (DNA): TGTGCCAGCAGCTTAAATTGGTTAGGTCATACGCAGTATTTT.

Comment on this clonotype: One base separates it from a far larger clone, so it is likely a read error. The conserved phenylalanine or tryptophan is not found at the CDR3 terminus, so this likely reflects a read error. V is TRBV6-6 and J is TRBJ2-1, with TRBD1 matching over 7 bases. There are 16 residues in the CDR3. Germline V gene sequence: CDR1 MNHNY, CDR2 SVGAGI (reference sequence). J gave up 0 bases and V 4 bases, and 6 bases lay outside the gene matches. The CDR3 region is CASSSLTGPSYNEQFS. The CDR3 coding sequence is TGTGCCAGCAGTTCCCTGACAGGGCCCTCCTACAATGAGCAGTTCTCC.

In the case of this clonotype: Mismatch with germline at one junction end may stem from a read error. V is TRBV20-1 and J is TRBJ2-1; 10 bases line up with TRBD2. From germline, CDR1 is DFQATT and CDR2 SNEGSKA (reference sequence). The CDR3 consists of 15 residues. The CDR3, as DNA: TGCAGTGCTACCAACCTAGCGGGGGTAGATAATGAGCAGCTCTTC. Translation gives CSATNLAGVDNEQLF.

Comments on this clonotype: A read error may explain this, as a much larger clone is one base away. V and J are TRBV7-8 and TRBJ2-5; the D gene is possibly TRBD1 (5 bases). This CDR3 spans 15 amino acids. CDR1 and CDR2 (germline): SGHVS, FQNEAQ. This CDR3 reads CACSLVRSRGETQYF. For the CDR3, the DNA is TGTGCCTGCAGCTTAGTTCGGTCAAGGGGCGAGACCCAGTACTTC.